Listed below are T cell receptor beta chains from one sample, sequenced in a study of blood T cell repertoires in COVID-19. Assay used: immunoSEQ multiplex PCR; TCRdb lists only in-frame clones, some missing. Counted here are about 81,000 clones, more than 90% occurring once; the ten biggest clones make up around 4.7%. The sequenced sample was peripheral blood. The receptors shown here come from a human donor with active COVID-19. The donor label of this sample is uncertain. CDR3s include the opening cysteine and the closing phenylalanine or tryptophan. Fields, in order: J gene, D gene, clone size, V gene, CDR3 protein, CDR3 DNA. D genes are given only for firm matches. The size entry is marked missing in some rows and otherwise reads once, few, many or a size class.

TRBJ1-2,TRBD1,.,TRBV27,CASSSWDRGLFYGYTF,TGTGCCAGCAGTTCCTGGGACAGGGGGCTTTTCTATGGCTACACCTTC
TRBJ1-5,TRBD1,.,TRBV7-2,CASSARQGNQPQHF,TGTGCCAGCAGCGCCCGACAGGGGAATCAGCCCCAGCATTTT
TRBJ2-3,.,.,TRBV10-1,CASSDLERDTQYF,TGCGCCAGCAGTGACCTAGAGAGAGATACGCAGTATTTT
TRBJ1-5,.,.,TRBV5-1,CASSLSSGDQPQHF,TGCGCCAGCAGCTTGTCTTCAGGGGATCAGCCCCAGCATTTT
TRBJ1-1,.,few,TRBV10-1,CASSETTSGTEAFF,TGCGCCAGCAGTGAGACTACCAGCGGCACTGAAGCTTTCTTT
TRBJ2-7,.,once,TRBV11-2,CASSYYSYFNYEQYF,TGTGCCAGCAGCTACTACTCCTACTTTAACTACGAGCAGTACTTC
TRBJ2-3,.,.,TRBV11-2,CASSHLEDTQYF,TGTGCCAGCAGCCATCTAGAAGATACGCAGTATTTT
TRBJ2-1,.,.,TRBV6-6,CTSSYSLDRLYNEQFF,TGTACCAGCAGTTACTCCTTGGACAGACTCTACAATGAGCAGTTCTTC
TRBJ2-7,.,.,TRBV21-1,CASSRISGGMFEQYF,TGTGCCAGCAGCAGGATAAGCGGAGGAATGTTCGAGCAGTACTTC
TRBJ2-3,TRBD2,.,TRBV7-9,CASSSVSGGPRNTQYF,TGTGCCAGCAGCTCAGTATCGGGAGGGCCTAGAAATACGCAGTATTTT
TRBJ2-7,TRBD1,.,TRBV12-5,CASGLVLGQGYEQYF,TGTGCTAGTGGTTTGGTATTGGGACAGGGCTACGAGCAGTACTTC
TRBJ1-6,.,once,TRBV4-1,CASSQPGRGNSPLHF,TGCGCCAGCAGCCAACCGGGACGGGGGAATTCACCCCTCCACTTT
TRBJ1-1,.,.,TRBV6-5,CASKTPGMNTEAFF,TGTGCCAGCAAGACCCCAGGGATGAACACTGAAGCTTTCTTT
TRBJ2-1,.,once,TRBV4-3,CASSQDRYSYNEQFF,TGCGCCAGCAGCCAGGACAGATACTCCTACAATGAGCAGTTCTTC
TRBJ2-7,.,.,TRBV19,CASSIRDKKWDGQYF,TGTGCCAGTAGTATACGGGACAAAAAATGGGACGGGCAGTACTTC